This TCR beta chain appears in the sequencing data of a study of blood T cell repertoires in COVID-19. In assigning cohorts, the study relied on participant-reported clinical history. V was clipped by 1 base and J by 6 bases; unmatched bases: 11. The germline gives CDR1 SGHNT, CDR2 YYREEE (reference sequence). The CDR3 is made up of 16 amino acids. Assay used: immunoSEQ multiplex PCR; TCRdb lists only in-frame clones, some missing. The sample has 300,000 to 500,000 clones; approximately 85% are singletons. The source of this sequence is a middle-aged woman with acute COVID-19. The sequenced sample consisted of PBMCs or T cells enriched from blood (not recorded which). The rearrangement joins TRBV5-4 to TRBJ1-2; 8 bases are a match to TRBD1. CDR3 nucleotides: TGTGCCAGCAGCTTGCTCTTTGACAGGGGTCTGGATGGCTACACCTTC. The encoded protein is CASSLLFDRGLDGYTF. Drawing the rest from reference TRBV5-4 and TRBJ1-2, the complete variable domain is ETGVTQSPTHLIKTRGQQVTLRCSSQSGHNTVSWYQQALGQGPQFIFQYYREEENGRGNFPPRFSGLQFPNYSSELNVNALELDDSALYLCASSLLFDRGLDGYTFGSGTRLTVV.